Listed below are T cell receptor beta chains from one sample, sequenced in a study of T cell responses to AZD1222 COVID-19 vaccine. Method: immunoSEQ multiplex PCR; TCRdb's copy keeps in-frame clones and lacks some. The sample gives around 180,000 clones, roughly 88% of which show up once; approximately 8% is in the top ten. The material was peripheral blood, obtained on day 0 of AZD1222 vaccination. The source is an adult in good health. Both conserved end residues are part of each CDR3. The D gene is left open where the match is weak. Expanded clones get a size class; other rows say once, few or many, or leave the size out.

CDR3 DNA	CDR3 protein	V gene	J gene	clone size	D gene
TGTGCCAGCAGCCACGGGGTCTACGAGCAGTACTTC	CASSHGVYEQYF	TRBV14	TRBJ2-7	NA	NA
TGTGCCATCGCGGGGGACACAGATACGCAGTATTTT	CAIAGDTDTQYF	TRBV10-3	TRBJ2-3	NA	TRBD2
TGTGCCAGCTCACCCGAGGAAAAACTGTTTTTT	CASSPEEKLFF	TRBV18	TRBJ1-4	few	NA
TGCGCCAGCAGCTTGAGGACAGGACGCTCTGGGGCCAACGTCCTGACTTTC	CASSLRTGRSGANVLTF	TRBV5-1	TRBJ2-6	once	TRBD1
TGCGCCAGCAGCTTGGATCTCAGGGTCCAAGAGACCCAGTACTTC	CASSLDLRVQETQYF	TRBV5-1	TRBJ2-5	NA	NA
TGTGCCAGCAGTGGGGCTAACGAAGGGTCTCTCTATGGCTACACCTTC	CASSGANEGSLYGYTF	TRBV2	TRBJ1-2	NA	NA
TGTGCCAGTAGCGGGACAGGGGGGAGTTCACCCCTCCACTTT	CASSGTGGSSPLHF	TRBV19	TRBJ1-6	NA	TRBD1
TGTGCCAGCAGTTTACGCGGGGGGGCAGGAGAGACCCAGTACTTC	CASSLRGGAGETQYF	TRBV27	TRBJ2-5	NA	TRBD2
TGTGCCAGCAGCCTACGGGGACTAGCGGGGGGATTCGCAGATACGCAGTATTTT	CASSLRGLAGGFADTQYF	TRBV7-3	TRBJ2-3	NA	TRBD2
TGTGCCAGCAGCTTTGGGGGGAACAATGAGCAGTTCTTC	CASSFGGNNEQFF	TRBV5-4	TRBJ2-1	NA	NA
TGTGCCAGCAGCCTTACTACGAACACTGAAGCTTTCTTT	CASSLTTNTEAFF	TRBV12-3/TRBV12-4	TRBJ1-1	NA	NA
TGTGCCAGCTCACCACCTAGCGGGGGTGAAAACACTGAAGCTTTCTTT	CASSPPSGGENTEAFF	TRBV18	TRBJ1-1	NA	NA
TGTGCCAGCAGCTTGGGGACTAATTCACCCCTCCACTTT	CASSLGTNSPLHF	TRBV7-2	TRBJ1-6	NA	NA
TGTGCCAGCAGTCCCGGTAGGAATTCACCCCTCCACTTT	CASSPGRNSPLHF	TRBV12-3/TRBV12-4	TRBJ1-6	NA	NA
TGTGCCAGCAGCCAAGGTCGAGGGAACAAAGAGACCCAGTACTTC	CASSQGRGNKETQYF	TRBV3-1/TRBV3-2	TRBJ2-5	NA	NA
TGTGCCAGCAGCTTAAGCCCCGGGACAGGCTATGGCTACACCTTC	CASSLSPGTGYGYTF	TRBV7-3	TRBJ1-2	NA	TRBD1
TGTGCCAGCAGCTTAGCGGCAGGGAGCAATCAGCCCCAGCATTTT	CASSLAAGSNQPQHF	TRBV7-6	TRBJ1-5	NA	NA
TGTGCCAGCAGCTTAGCGCGGACAGATGCCCAGCATTTT	CASSLARTDAQHF	TRBV7-2	TRBJ1-5	NA	NA
TGTGCCAGCTCACCAGGGGTCAGGGGCAATCAGCCCCAGCATTTT	CASSPGVRGNQPQHF	TRBV18	TRBJ1-5	NA	NA
TGTGCCAGCAGTTACTCCTCAGGGAATGGCTACACCTTC	CASSYSSGNGYTF	TRBV6-5	TRBJ1-2	once	NA
TGTGCCAGTAGTAAGGGTTACAATCAGCCCCAGCATTTT	CASSKGYNQPQHF	TRBV19	TRBJ1-5	NA	NA
TGCAGCGTTGCCGGACACCAGACGGGGACCCAGTACTTC	CSVAGHQTGTQYF	TRBV29-1	TRBJ2-5	NA	NA
TGTGCCAGCAGTTACTCGTTAAGAGGAAACACCATATATTTT	CASSYSLRGNTIYF	TRBV6-5	TRBJ1-3	NA	NA
TGTGCTAGTGGTTTAGCCCCCCCAAGGTTATATGGCTACACCTTC	CASGLAPPRLYGYTF	TRBV12-5	TRBJ1-2	NA	NA
TGTGCCAGCAGTGATATCAGGGGCAACGAGCAGTACTTC	CASSDIRGNEQYF	TRBV2	TRBJ2-7	NA	NA
TGTGCCACCAGTGACACCGGGACCGGGGGGACCCAGTACTTC	CATSDTGTGGTQYF	TRBV24-1	TRBJ2-5	NA	NA
TGTGCCAGCCGAACGACAGGGGCCGGCGGGGAGCTGTTTTTT	CASRTTGAGGELFF	TRBV7-8	TRBJ2-2	NA	TRBD1
TGTGCCAGCAGCGTAGGGGCAGTTAAATACGAGCAGTACTTC	CASSVGAVKYEQYF	TRBV9	TRBJ2-7	few	NA
TGTGCCAGTAGTATTAGGGACAGTGAAGAGACCCAGTACTTC	CASSIRDSEETQYF	TRBV19	TRBJ2-5	NA	TRBD1
TGCGCCAGCAGCTGGGACAAGAACACTGAAGCTTTCTTT	CASSWDKNTEAFF	TRBV5-1	TRBJ1-1	once	NA
TGCAGCGTGGTTACGGACAGGCGGTACGAGCAGTACTTC	CSVVTDRRYEQYF	TRBV29-1	TRBJ2-7	NA	TRBD1
TGTGCCAGTAGTATAAGGAGTGGAAGTTACGAGCAGTACTTC	CASSIRSGSYEQYF	TRBV19	TRBJ2-7	once	NA
TGTGCCAGCAGCGGAGACAGTGGTAATTCACCCCTCCACTTT	CASSGDSGNSPLHF	TRBV9	TRBJ1-6	once	NA
TGTGCCAGCAGCTTAAGCGGGGCGGACACTGAAGCTTTCTTT	CASSLSGADTEAFF	TRBV7-2	TRBJ1-1	NA	NA
TGTGCCAGCAGCTTAGTTACGCCAGGGCTAGCAGGCTACACCTTC	CASSLVTPGLAGYTF	TRBV11-2	TRBJ1-2	NA	NA
TGTGCCAGCAGTTTAGGGGGACAGAGAAATCAGCCCCAGCATTTT	CASSLGGQRNQPQHF	TRBV28	TRBJ1-5	few	TRBD1
TGTGCCAGCAGTGCCGGTGCCTCCTCTCTTGCCCCCTACGAGCAGTACTTC	CASSAGASSLAPYEQYF	TRBV6-1	TRBJ2-7	NA	NA
TGCGCCAGCAGTGAGACTAGTAGGGGACAGGGTCGGGGCAATCAGCCCCAGCATTTT	CASSETSRGQGRGNQPQHF	TRBV10-1	TRBJ1-5	NA	TRBD1
TGTGCCAGCAGTTCCGGGGGGAGGACTGAAGCTTTCTTT	CASSSGGRTEAFF	TRBV6-4	TRBJ1-1	NA	NA
TGTGCCAGTAGTCTCAGGGGTGGAGGTCTCTCTGGGGCCAACGTCCTGACTTTC	CASSLRGGGLSGANVLTF	TRBV19	TRBJ2-6	NA	NA
TGTGCCACCAGTCTCACCCCGGACGGCACAGATACGCAGTATTTT	CATSLTPDGTDTQYF	TRBV15	TRBJ2-3	NA	NA
TGCGCCAGCACAGGGACGGCAGATAATTCACCCCTCCACTTT	CASTGTADNSPLHF	TRBV5-1	TRBJ1-6	once	NA
TGTGCTAGTGGTTTGGAGGCACACGGTGAGCAGTTCTTC	CASGLEAHGEQFF	TRBV12-5	TRBJ2-1	NA	NA
TGTGCCAGCAGCTCAAAGGGGACAGGGGGTCGCTATGGCTACACCTTC	CASSSKGTGGRYGYTF	TRBV5-4	TRBJ1-2	NA	TRBD1
TGCGCCAGCAGCGGGGGAGCGGGGGGTCAGTACAATGAGCAGTTCTTC	CASSGGAGGQYNEQFF	TRBV5-1	TRBJ2-1	NA	TRBD2
TGTGCCTGGCGACAGGGCTACGAGCAGTACTTC	CAWRQGYEQYF	TRBV30	TRBJ2-7	NA	TRBD1
TGCAGCGCCATTGGTGACGGCGGCTACACCTTC	CSAIGDGGYTF	TRBV29-1	TRBJ1-2	few	NA
TGTGCCAGCAGTTTGGCGGTTCAAGAGACCCAGTACTTC	CASSLAVQETQYF	TRBV28	TRBJ2-5	NA	NA
TGTGCCAGCAGTACCGGATCTCTGGAAGAAAAACTGTTTTTT	CASSTGSLEEKLFF	TRBV28	TRBJ1-4	NA	NA
TGTGCCAGCAGCGCGGGGTACACCGGGGAGCTGTTTTTT	CASSAGYTGELFF	TRBV7-8	TRBJ2-2	NA	NA
TGTGCCAGCAGCCCCGGGTCCTCCACAGATACGCAGTATTTT	CASSPGSSTDTQYF	TRBV11-3	TRBJ2-3	NA	NA
TGTGCCAGCAATCTAGCGGCTGCAGGGGATACGCAGTATTTT	CASNLAAAGDTQYF	TRBV25-1	TRBJ2-3	NA	TRBD2
TGTGCCAGCAGTGATGACTTAGCCAAAAACATTCAGTACTTC	CASSDDLAKNIQYF	TRBV2	TRBJ2-4	NA	NA
TGTGCCAGCAGCCGATCACAGGGCTACGAGCAGTACTTC	CASSRSQGYEQYF	TRBV3-1/TRBV3-2	TRBJ2-7	once	NA